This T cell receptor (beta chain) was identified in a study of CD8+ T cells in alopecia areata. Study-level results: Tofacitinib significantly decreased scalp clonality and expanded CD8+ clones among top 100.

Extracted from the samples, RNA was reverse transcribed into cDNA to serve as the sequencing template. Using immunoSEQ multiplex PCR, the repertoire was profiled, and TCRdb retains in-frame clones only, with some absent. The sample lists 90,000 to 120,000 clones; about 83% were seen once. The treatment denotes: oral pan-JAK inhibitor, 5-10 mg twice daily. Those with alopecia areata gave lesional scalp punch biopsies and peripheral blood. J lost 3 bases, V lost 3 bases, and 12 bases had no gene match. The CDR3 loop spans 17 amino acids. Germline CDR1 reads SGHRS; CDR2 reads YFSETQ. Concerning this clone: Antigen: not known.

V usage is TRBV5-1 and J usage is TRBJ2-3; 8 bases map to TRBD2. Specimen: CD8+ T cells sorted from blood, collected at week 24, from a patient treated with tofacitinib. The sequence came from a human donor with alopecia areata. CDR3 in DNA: TGCGCCAGCAGCTCCGACGGGGGGGCCTTGAGGACAGATACGCAGTATTTT. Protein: CASSSDGGALRTDTQYF.